A single sample is the source of the 18 T cell receptor beta chains below, sequenced in a study of blood T cell repertoires in COVID-19. TCRdb's copy holds only in-frame clones and misses some; the assay was immunoSEQ multiplex PCR. The data contain over 90,000 clones, around 90% of them seen just once; the ten biggest clones take up around 5.3%. The sequencing input was peripheral blood. These TCRs come from a woman aged 45 to 65 with COVID-19, enrolled during active disease.

The chain joins TRBV9 to TRBJ2-1; 10 nucleotides align to TRBD2. Trimming removed 4 bases from V and 6 bases from J; junction bases left unmatched: 4. This CDR3 has 14 residues. CDR1 is SGDLS, CDR2 YYNGEE, per germline. Here the CDR3 DNA reads TGTGCCAGCAGCAAGCGGGGGGGCTTCAATGAGCAGTTCTTC. Translating gives CASSKRGGFNEQFF.

This sequence joins TRBV7-3 and TRBJ1-1, with D unresolved. V lost 8 bases, J lost 1 base, and 14 bases lay in between. The germline V gene has CDR1 SGHTA and CDR2 FQGTGA. The CDR3 runs 14 residues. CDR3 in amino acids: CASAPQEKNTEAFF. The CDR3 DNA follows: TGTGCCAGCGCGCCCCAGGAAAAGAACACTGAAGCTTTCTTT.

This sequence joins TRBV7-3 and TRBJ1-3, with D perhaps TRBD1 (6 bases). Trimming stripped 8 bases from V and 0 bases from J, with 11 bases between. The CDR3 sequence is 14 residues long. The germline gives CDR1 SGHTA, CDR2 FQGTGA. CDR3 DNA sequence: TGTGCCAGCGGCCGGGACATCTCTGGAAACACCATATATTTT. Its translation is CASGRDISGNTIYF.

V gene TRBV7-2 combines with J gene TRBJ2-4; TRBD2 matches 9 bases. The CDR3 runs to 13 residues. Trimming at V came to 4 bases and at J to 7 bases, leaving 2 bases not matched to a gene. Germline lookup yields CDR1 SGHTA and CDR2 FQGNSA. The CDR3 protein is CASSSAGGNIQYF. In DNA form, the CDR3 reads TGTGCCAGCAGCTCGGCGGGAGGGAACATTCAGTACTTC.

The genes are TRBV27 and TRBJ2-7, with D maybe TRBD1 (6 bases). Deletions cut 6 bases from V and 0 bases from J, with 18 bases between. Germline V lookup: CDR1 MNHEY, CDR2 SMNVEV (reference sequence). CDR3 size: 16 residues. CDR3: CASRIEGDGVSYEQYF. The CDR3 DNA reads as TGTGCCAGCAGGATTGAGGGGGATGGGGTCTCCTACGAGCAGTACTTC.

This chain joins TRBV2 and TRBJ1-2, with no clear D. Trimming shortened V by 8 bases and J by 5 bases, and 18 bases separated the two germline ends. The CDR3 covers 14 residues. From germline, CDR1 is SNHLY and CDR2 FYNNEI. For the CDR3, the DNA is TGTGCCAGCTCTTCGTCGAGTTTACCGTATGGCTACACCTTC. Translating gives CASSSSSLPYGYTF.

This chain joins TRBV14 and TRBJ2-1; 7 bases are a match to TRBD1. This CDR3 contains 17 residues. Germline lookup yields CDR1 SGHDN and CDR2 FVKESK. V gave up 3 bases and J gave up 2 bases; unmatched junction bases: 10. The CDR3 bases are TGTGCCAGCAGCCACAACCGACAGGGCTTTACCTACAATGAGCAGTTCTTC. Translation: CASSHNRQGFTYNEQFF.

A few counts support this clone. V gene TRBV5-1 combines with J gene TRBJ2-7; no clear D gene. Per the germline V gene, CDR1 is SGHRS and CDR2 is YFSETQ. The CDR3 consists of 13 residues. V was trimmed by 5 bases and J by 0 bases, leaving 9 bases between them. The CDR3 loop is CASRLAFSYEQYF. The CDR3 bases are TGCGCCAGCAGGCTGGCTTTCTCCTACGAGCAGTACTTC.

The V gene is TRBV6-5, the J gene TRBJ2-2, with 8 bases matching TRBD2. The CDR3 is made up of 14 amino acids. CDR1 is MNHEY, CDR2 SVGAGI, per germline. Trimming at V came to 10 bases and at J to 2 bases, leaving 6 bases not matched to a gene. The CDR3 here is CANEGTSNTGELFF. CDR3 nucleotides: TGTGCCAACGAAGGGACTAGTAACACCGGGGAGCTGTTTTTT.

The chain uses TRBV9 and TRBJ1-2; D uncertain. Trimming removed 6 bases from V and 4 bases from J, with 10 bases in between. CDR1 and CDR2 from the germline V gene are SGDLS and YYNGEE. CDR3 length: 12 amino acids. The DNA of the CDR3 is TGTGCCAGCAATGGGCAGTCCTATGGCTACACCTTC. Encoded protein: CASNGQSYGYTF.

V usage is TRBV5-4 and J usage is TRBJ2-5; 8 bases fit TRBD2. From germline, CDR1 is SGHNT and CDR2 YYREEE (reference sequence). J was trimmed by 7 bases and V by 0 bases; bases with no gene match: 2. The CDR3 has 13 amino acids. This chain's CDR3 is CASSLERGGTQYF. In DNA, the CDR3 is TGTGCCAGCAGCTTGGAACGGGGGGGGACCCAGTACTTC.

The chain links TRBV6-5 to TRBJ2-7, with 9 bases matching TRBD2. After removal of 4 bases from V and 3 bases from J, the junction contained 7 bases not matched to a gene. CDR1 is MNHEY, CDR2 SVGAGI, per germline. This CDR3 comprises 15 residues. The CDR3 loop reads CASSSVAGEFYEQYF. CDR3 DNA: TGTGCCAGCAGTTCAGTAGCGGGGGAGTTCTACGAGCAGTACTTC.

In its sample, this clone was seen once. V and J are TRBV6-2 or TRBV6-3 and TRBJ2-1, with TRBD2 identical over 12 bases. The CDR3 length is 14 residues. Germline V gene sequence: CDR1 MNHEY, CDR2 SVGEGT. J was trimmed by 9 bases and V by 3 bases; bases with no gene match: 3. The CDR3 sequence: CASSYLAGGVEQFF. The CDR3 region has the DNA TGTGCCAGCAGTTATCTAGCGGGGGGGGTTGAGCAGTTCTTC.

The V gene is TRBV2, the J gene TRBJ1-1; 9 bases fit TRBD1. V lost 11 bases to trimming and J lost 1 base; unmatched junction nucleotides: 2. Germline V gene lookup returns CDR1 SNHLY and CDR2 FYNNEI. The CDR3 spans 12 residues. The CDR3, as DNA: TGTGCCGTGGACAGGGGGAACACTGAAGCTTTCTTT. As protein: CAVDRGNTEAFF.

The genes are TRBV7-2 and TRBJ2-7, with 9 bases identical to TRBD1. CDR1 SGHTA and CDR2 FQGNSA come from the germline V gene. V gave up 5 bases and J gave up 5 bases; unmatched junction bases: 7. This CDR3 is 14 amino acids long. CDR3 sequence reads: CASSPGQGWHEQYF. CDR3 nucleotide sequence: TGTGCCAGCAGCCCGGGACAGGGTTGGCACGAGCAGTACTTC.

The sample holds a few counts of this clone. The chain has TRBV24-1 and TRBJ2-3; TRBD1 agrees at 10 bases. CDR1 is KGHDR and CDR2 is SFDVKD in the germline V gene. The CDR3 totals 15 residues. Losses at the gene ends were 4 bases for V and 3 bases for J; bases not matched to a gene: 3. The CDR3 reads CATSDRTGGTDTQYF. CDR3 nucleotides: TGTGCCACCAGTGACCGGACAGGGGGAACAGATACGCAGTATTTT.

The chain has TRBV6-5 and TRBJ1-2, with D possibly TRBD1 on 5 matching bases. CDR3 length: 13 residues. Trimming cost V 5 bases and J 3 bases, with 10 bases left between them. Germline V gene lookup returns CDR1 MNHEY and CDR2 SVGAGI. The CDR3 nucleotides are TGTGCCAGCAGTCAGACAGACTACTATGGCTACACCTTC. This codes for CASSQTDYYGYTF.

The V call is TRBV6-2 or TRBV6-3, the J call TRBJ1-2, with D possibly being TRBD1 (6 bases). CDR1 MNHEY and CDR2 SVGEGT come from the germline V gene. The CDR3 is 17 amino acids. Trimming removed 4 bases at V and 4 bases at J, with 22 bases between. CDR3 loop: CASSFISGQGPAYGYTF. The CDR3 nucleotides read TGTGCCAGCAGTTTTATCTCAGGGCAGGGGCCCGCCTATGGCTACACCTTC.